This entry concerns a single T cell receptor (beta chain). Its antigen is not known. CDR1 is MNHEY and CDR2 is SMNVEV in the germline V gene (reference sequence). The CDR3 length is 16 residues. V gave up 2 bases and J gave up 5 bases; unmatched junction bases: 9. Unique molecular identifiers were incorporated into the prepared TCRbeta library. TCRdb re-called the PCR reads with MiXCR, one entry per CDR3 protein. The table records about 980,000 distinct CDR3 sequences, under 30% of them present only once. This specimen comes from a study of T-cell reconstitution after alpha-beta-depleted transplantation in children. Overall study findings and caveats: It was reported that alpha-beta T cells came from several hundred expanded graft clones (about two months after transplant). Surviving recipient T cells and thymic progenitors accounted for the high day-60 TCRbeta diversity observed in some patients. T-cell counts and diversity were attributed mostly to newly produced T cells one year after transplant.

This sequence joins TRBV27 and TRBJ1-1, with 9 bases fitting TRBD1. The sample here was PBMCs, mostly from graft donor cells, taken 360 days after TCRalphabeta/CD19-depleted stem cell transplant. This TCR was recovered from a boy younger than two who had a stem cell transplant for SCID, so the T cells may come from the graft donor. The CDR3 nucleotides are TGTGCCAGCAGTTTACTCCCGGGACAGGGAAGAACTGAAGCTTTCTTT. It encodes CASSLLPGQGRTEAFF.